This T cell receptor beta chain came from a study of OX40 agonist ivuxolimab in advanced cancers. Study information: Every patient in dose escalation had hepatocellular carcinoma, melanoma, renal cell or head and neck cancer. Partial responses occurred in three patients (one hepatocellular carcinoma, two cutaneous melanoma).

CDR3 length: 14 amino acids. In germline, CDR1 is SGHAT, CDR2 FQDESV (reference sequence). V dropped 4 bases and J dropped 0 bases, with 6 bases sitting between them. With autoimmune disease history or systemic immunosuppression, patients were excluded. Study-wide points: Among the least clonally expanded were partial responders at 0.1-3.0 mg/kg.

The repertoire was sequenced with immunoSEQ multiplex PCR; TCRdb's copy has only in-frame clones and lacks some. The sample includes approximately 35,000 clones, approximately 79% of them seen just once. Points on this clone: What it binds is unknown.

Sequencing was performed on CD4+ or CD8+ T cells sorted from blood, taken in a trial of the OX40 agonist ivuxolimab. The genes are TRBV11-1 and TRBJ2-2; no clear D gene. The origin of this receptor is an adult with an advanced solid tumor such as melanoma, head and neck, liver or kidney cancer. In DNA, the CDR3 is TGTGCCAGCAGCTCCACAGCGAACACCGGGGAGCTGTTTTTT. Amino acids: CASSSTANTGELFF.